This TCR beta chain comes out of a study of blood T cell repertoires in COVID-19. Sequenced by immunoSEQ multiplex PCR; TCRdb stores in-frame clones only, minus some. There are tens of thousands of clones in the sample; 80% to 90% occur only once, and roughly 15% lies in the top ten. The trim removed 4 bases at V and 3 bases at J, leaving 4 bases unmatched. This CDR3 spans 15 amino acids. CDR1 is SGHNT and CDR2 is YYREEE in the germline V gene (reference sequence). The sample taken for sequencing was peripheral blood. This receptor was taken from a human donor in a cohort sampled during active COVID-19. The rearrangement uses TRBV5-4 and TRBJ2-7; 13 nucleotides match TRBD2. The CDR3 DNA reads TGTGCCAGCAGCGCCGGGACTAGCGGGAACTACGAGCAGTACTTC. Residues: CASSAGTSGNYEQYF.